One TCR beta chain is described in this entry. Its antigen is still unknown. No base quality values were provided; no much bigger clone lies one nucleotide off. From each donor, a single peripheral blood sample of around 120 mL on average was drawn into heparinised tubes. A BD FACSAria II was used to sort naive, central memory, regulatory and stem cell-like memory CD4+ T cells with a panel that included CD45RO, CCR7, CD25, CD127, CD95 and CD27. Purity was above 95% for every sorted population. PBMCs were isolated immediately by Lymphoprep density gradient centrifugation and stained directly without culture. So that batch effects would be minimized, each experiment stained and sorted samples in pairs, pairing one healthy donor with one patient. CDR1 and CDR2 are drawn from the germline V gene: SGHTA, FQGNSA. The CDR3 runs 17 amino acids, cysteine and phenylalanine included. Only CDR3 DNA is held: 51 bases, read in frame from base 1. V gives up 4 bases and J gives up 2 bases, and the segment between their germline ends measures 17 bases.

This specimen belongs to a study of beta chain features in type 1 diabetes (dated by TCRdb to the late 2010s). General notes on the study: No differences in mean age, gender distribution, total cell number or subset yield were found between patients and healthy donors. Across all samples, 107,917,701 sorted cells were examined, and cell number per subset correlated strongly with RNA yield. In the study, TCRB repertoires of sorted circulating CD4+ T cell subsets from recently diagnosed type 1 diabetes patients were compared with those of matched healthy donors. Regulatory and stem cell-like memory subsets were isolated from only 8 patients and roughly 8 healthy donors, whereas naive and central memory subsets came from all 28 donors. Findings and caveats that apply to the study as a whole: At VDJ recombination sites, patients with type 1 diabetes made fewer insertions and deleted more nucleotides, a pattern implying thymic rearrangement abnormalities. Type 1 diabetes patients showed a moderate but significant shortening of TCRB CDR3 length in all four CD4+ subsets. Because cDNA was sequenced instead of genomic DNA, highly expressing activated cells could be over-represented, though the groups showed no difference in activation or CD3 levels. The naive, central memory and regulatory TCRB repertoires appeared to resemble one another more closely among patients than among healthy donors. HLA sub-analyses involved small numbers of individuals, so any influence of HLA type on TCRB rearrangement remained unresolved. PCR may preferentially amplify shorter templates, but because patient and control samples were amplified and corrected together, any resulting skew would affect both groups equally.

The High Capacity cDNA Reverse Transcription Kit was used to reverse transcribe all of the isolated RNA, meaning that expressed TCRB transcripts were what got sequenced. Naive, central memory and regulatory T cell samples underwent deep immunoSEQ sequencing, averaging around 4 million total reads per sample. Sorted cells were lysed in RLT buffer and RNA was extracted with DNase-treated RNeasy Micro or Mini kits, depending on cell number. To prevent cross-contamination, every cell subset was processed on its own, while patient and healthy donor samples were processed together. The immunoSEQ multiplex PCR was used to amplify TCRB sequences from cDNA, yielding 87-bp fragments that span the CDR3 region. Sequencing of the amplicons was performed on the Illumina HiSeq platform. In the paper's pipeline: PCR bias was corrected computationally using synthetic template baselines, and reads within Hamming distance 2 were collapsed, with unmergeable singletons discarded. By aligning reads against IMGT, V, D and J genes, CDR3 length, and insertions or deletions at six rearrangement sites were assigned. Within each subset, clonotype counts were normalized to sorted cell number, and only after that were true diversity and Gini coefficients computed with the tcR R package. The overlap coefficient, calculated on TCRB nucleotide sequences, was used to quantify repertoire sharing. As a proxy for the pre-selection repertoire, out-of-frame TCRB sequences from naive cells were analyzed. What TCRdb holds here is the immuneACCESS table cut down to in-frame rearrangements. Part of the clones is not present; checked against another copy, under half of the missing clones reflect an unresolved V gene, and the others are unexplained. The V and J calls and clone size are taken from that table; D and trimming were inferred from the DNA. Present in this sample are just over 600,000 clones, 15% to 19% of which were seen just once. The top ten constitute about 0.097% of the sample.

The V and J genes are TRBV7-2 and TRBJ2-2; TRBD2 might be the D gene, on 6 matching bases. The sample consisted of naive CD4+ T cells from blood. What the cell subset or site label conveys for this sample: true naive CD4+ T cells. The TCR sequence derives from a man aged 18-30 years in good health. CDR3 reads: CASSSSRAGPNTGELFF. The DNA sequence is given as TGTGCCAGCAGCTCCTCCCGGGCGGGACCCAACACCGGGGAGCTGTTTTTT. The full variable domain, completed from the reference TRBV7-2 and TRBJ2-2 proteins outside the CDR3, reads GAGVSQSPSNKVTEKGKDVELRCDPISGHTALYWYRQSLGQGLEFLIYFQGNSAPDKSGLPSDRFSAERTGGSVSTLTIQRTQQEDSAVYLCASSSSRAGPNTGELFFGEGSRLTVL.